What follows describes a single TCR beta chain. Its cognate antigen is unknown. The sample belongs to a study of T cell clonotyping in hematopoietic cell transplantation. On the study more broadly: Recipients' pretransplant samples followed cytoreduction. Regarding the study as a whole: Recipient TCR diversity dropped after transplant; expanded clonotypes rose from day 30 to 180. At the given depth, recipient repertoires were over 95% de novo clonotypes.

The length of the CDR3 is 13 residues. Deletions cut 6 bases from V and 3 bases from J, with 12 bases between. Germline V gives CDR1 SGHTA, CDR2 FQGNSA. Time point defined: recipient sample about 28 days before transplant, after cytoreduction. Assay used: immunoSEQ multiplex PCR; TCRdb lists only in-frame clones, some missing. The data show about 16,000 clones, with 93% seen just once and under 2% held by the top ten. The chain has TRBV7-2 and TRBJ2-7, with D hard to call. The sequencing used peripheral blood mononuclear cells, collected before stem cell transplant. This TCR derives from a man aged 18 to 29 with biphenotypic leukemia. Some clones in this sample may be carry-over from other donors' samples. DNA for the CDR3: TGTGCCAGCAGTAAGAACAGATTCTACGAGCAGTACTTC. Translating it yields CASSKNRFYEQYF.